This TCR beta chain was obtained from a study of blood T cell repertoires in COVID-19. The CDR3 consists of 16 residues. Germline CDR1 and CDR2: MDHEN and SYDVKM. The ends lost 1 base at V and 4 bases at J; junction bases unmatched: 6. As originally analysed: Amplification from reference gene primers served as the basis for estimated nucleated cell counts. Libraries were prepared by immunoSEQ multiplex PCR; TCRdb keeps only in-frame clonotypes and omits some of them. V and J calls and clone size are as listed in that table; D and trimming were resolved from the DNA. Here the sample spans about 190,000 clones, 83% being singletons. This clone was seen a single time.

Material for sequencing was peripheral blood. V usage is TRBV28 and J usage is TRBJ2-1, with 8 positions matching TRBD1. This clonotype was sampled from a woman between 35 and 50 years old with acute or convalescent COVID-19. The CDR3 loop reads CASSLYGQGFYNEQFF. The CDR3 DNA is TGTGCCAGCAGTTTATACGGACAGGGATTTTACAATGAGCAGTTCTTC.